Below are 5 T cell receptor beta chains sequenced from a single sample in a study of OX40 agonist ivuxolimab in advanced cancers. Profiling relied on immunoSEQ multiplex PCR, and the TCRdb table lists in-frame clones only, not all of them. The sample contains some 55,000 clones, more than 75% of which appear only once. The sequencing used CD4+ or CD8+ T cells sorted from blood, collected in a trial of the OX40 agonist ivuxolimab. The origin of the receptors is an adult with an advanced solid tumor such as melanoma, head and neck, liver or kidney cancer.

This clone has only one observation. V is TRBV14 and J is TRBJ1-2; D unclear. The germline V gene has CDR1 SGHDN and CDR2 FVKESK. The CDR3 is made up of 15 amino acids. Trimming stripped 0 bases from V and 4 bases from J, with 12 bases between. The CDR3: CASSQDSGSTYGYTF. DNA of the CDR3: TGTGCCAGCAGCCAAGATTCGGGGAGTACCTATGGCTACACCTTC.

The J gene is TRBJ2-2, the V gene TRBV21-1; the table's D call, TRBD2, was not checked against the DNA. TRBV21-1 is recorded as a pseudogene. The CDR3 runs to 14 residues. In DNA, the CDR3 is TGTGCCAGCAGGAGAGGGGGGGCTACCGGGGAGCTGTTTTTT. Encoded protein: CASRRGGATGELFF.

The chain links TRBV28 to TRBJ2-7; 10 nucleotides align to TRBD1. There are 14 residues in the CDR3. J lost 3 bases, V lost 6 bases, and 5 bases had no gene match. Germline V lookup: CDR1 MDHEN, CDR2 SYDVKM. The CDR3 is CASRRTGGVYEQYF. DNA of the CDR3: TGTGCCAGCAGGCGGACAGGGGGGGTCTACGAGCAGTACTTC.

Only one count was recorded for this clone. The chain carries TRBV19 and TRBJ1-2, with TRBD1 matching over 9 bases. With V trimmed by 7 bases and J by 8 bases, 23 bases remained unmatched. Germline CDR1 LNHDA, CDR2 SQIVND (reference sequence). The CDR3 loop spans 18 amino acids. The CDR3 is CASTKSLIRGQGVSGYTF. CDR3 nucleotides: TGTGCCAGTACGAAATCGCTTATACGGGGACAGGGAGTATCGGGCTACACCTTC.

The gene calls are TRBV7-2 and TRBJ2-1; D is ambiguous. CDR1 is SGHTA, CDR2 FQGNSA, per germline. The CDR3 is 13 amino acids. V gave up 0 bases and J gave up 4 bases, with 4 bases separating them. CDR3 nucleotides: TGTGCCAGCAGCTTAGCGCATTACAATGAGCAGTTCTTC. Amino acid sequence: CASSLAHYNEQFF. Looking up the rest from reference TRBV7-2 and TRBJ2-1 gives the full variable domain: GAGVSQSPSNKVTEKGKDVELRCDPISGHTALYWYRQSLGQGLEFLIYFQGNSAPDKSGLPSDRFSAERTGGSVSTLTIQRTQQEDSAVYLCASSLAHYNEQFFGPGTRLTVL.